The TCR beta chain described here comes from a study of blood T cell repertoires in COVID-19. Study at large: The United States, Italy and Spain were the sources of the acute and convalescent COVID-19 samples.

The CDR3 is 17 residues long. V was clipped by 4 bases and J by 0 bases; unmatched bases: 6. Per germline, CDR1 SGHNT and CDR2 YYREEE (reference sequence). Authors' analysis steps: Estimation of nucleated cell counts was performed using reference gene primer amplification. This table comes from immunoSEQ multiplex PCR, and its TCRdb copy is limited to in-frame clones, with some not included. The DNA was the basis for D and trimming; V, J and clone size are from that table. The profile shows about 26,000 clones, 70% to 90% of them singletons. The source is a human donor in a cohort sampled during active COVID-19. The material sequenced was peripheral blood. The chain links TRBV5-4 to TRBJ2-2, with 10 bases lining up with TRBD1. The CDR3 spells CASSRDRGPTNTGELFF. Written as DNA, the CDR3 is TGTGCCAGCAGCCGAGACAGGGGGCCTACGAACACCGGGGAGCTGTTTTTT.